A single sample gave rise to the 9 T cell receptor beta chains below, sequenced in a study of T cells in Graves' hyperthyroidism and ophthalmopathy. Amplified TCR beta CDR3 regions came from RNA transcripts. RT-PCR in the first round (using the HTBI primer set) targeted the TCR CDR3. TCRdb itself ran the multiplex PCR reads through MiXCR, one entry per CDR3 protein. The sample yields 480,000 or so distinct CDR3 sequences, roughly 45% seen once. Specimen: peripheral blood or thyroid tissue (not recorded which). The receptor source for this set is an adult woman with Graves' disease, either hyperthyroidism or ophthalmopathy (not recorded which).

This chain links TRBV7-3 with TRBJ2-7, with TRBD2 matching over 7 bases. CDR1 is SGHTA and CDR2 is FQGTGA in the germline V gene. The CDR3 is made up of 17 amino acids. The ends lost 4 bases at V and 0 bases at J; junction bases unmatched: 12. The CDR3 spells CASSSPREEAGSYEQYF. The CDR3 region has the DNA TGTGCCAGCAGCTCCCCCCGGGAGGAAGCGGGCTCCTACGAGCAGTACTTC.

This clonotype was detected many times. The CDR3 loop reads CASSPKEGQGYQPQHF. CDR3 in DNA: TGTGCCAGCAGCCCTAAAGAGGGACAGGGATACCAGCCCCAGCATTTT. This chain links TRBV7-8 with TRBJ1-5; TRBD1 aligns across 9 bases. Per germline, CDR1 SGHVS and CDR2 FQNEAQ. V was pared by 5 bases and J by 7 bases, with 12 bases of the junction left unmatched. This CDR3 has 16 residues.

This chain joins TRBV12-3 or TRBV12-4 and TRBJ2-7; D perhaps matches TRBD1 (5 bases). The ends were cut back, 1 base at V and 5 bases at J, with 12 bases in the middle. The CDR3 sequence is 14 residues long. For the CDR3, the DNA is TGTGCCAGCAGTTTAGTGGCAGGGTTGCACGAGCAGTACTTC. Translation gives CASSLVAGLHEQYF.

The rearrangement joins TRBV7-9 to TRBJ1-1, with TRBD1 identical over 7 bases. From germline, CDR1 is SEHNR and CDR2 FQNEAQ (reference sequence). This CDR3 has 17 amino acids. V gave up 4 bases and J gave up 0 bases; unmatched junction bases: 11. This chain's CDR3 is CASSWLDRATLNTEAFF. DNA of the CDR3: TGTGCCAGCAGCTGGCTAGACAGGGCGACCCTGAACACTGAAGCTTTCTTT.

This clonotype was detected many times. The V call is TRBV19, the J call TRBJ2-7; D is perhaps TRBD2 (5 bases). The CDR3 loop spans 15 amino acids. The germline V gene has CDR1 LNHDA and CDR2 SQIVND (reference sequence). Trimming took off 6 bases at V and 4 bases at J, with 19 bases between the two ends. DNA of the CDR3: TGTGCCAGTAGCTCGGGTGAGGGAGAAGTTTACGAGCAGTACTTC. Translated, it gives CASSSGEGEVYEQYF.

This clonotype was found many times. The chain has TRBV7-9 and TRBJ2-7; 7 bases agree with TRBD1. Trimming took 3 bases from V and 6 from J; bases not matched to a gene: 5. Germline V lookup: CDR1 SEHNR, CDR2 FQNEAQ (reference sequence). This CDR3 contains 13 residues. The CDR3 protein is CASSLRQGSEQYF. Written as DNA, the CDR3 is TGTGCCAGCAGCTTGCGACAGGGCTCCGAGCAGTACTTC.

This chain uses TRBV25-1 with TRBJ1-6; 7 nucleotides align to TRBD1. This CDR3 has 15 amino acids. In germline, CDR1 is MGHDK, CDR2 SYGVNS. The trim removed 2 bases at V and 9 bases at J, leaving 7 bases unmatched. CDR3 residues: CASSERQGEISPLHF. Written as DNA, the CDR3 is TGTGCCAGCAGTGAACGGCAGGGGGAGATTTCACCCCTCCACTTT.

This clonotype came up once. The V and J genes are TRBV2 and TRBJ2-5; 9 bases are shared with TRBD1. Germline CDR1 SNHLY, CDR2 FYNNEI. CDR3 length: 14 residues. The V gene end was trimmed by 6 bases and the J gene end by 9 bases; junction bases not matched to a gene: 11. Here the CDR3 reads CASRPDRGNQPQYF. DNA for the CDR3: TGTGCCAGCAGACCGGACAGGGGCAATCAGCCCCAGTACTTC. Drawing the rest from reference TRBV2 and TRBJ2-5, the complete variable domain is EPEVTQTPSHQVTQMGQEVILRCVPISNHLYFYWYRQILGQKVEFLVSFYNNEISEKSEIFDDQFSVERPDGSNFTLKIRSTKLEDSAMYFCASRPDRGNQPQYFGPGTRLLVL.

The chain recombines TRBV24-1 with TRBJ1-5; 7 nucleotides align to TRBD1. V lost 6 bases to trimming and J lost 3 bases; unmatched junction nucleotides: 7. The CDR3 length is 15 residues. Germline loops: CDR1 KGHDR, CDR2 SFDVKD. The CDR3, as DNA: TGTGCCACCAGTTCGGGGGACAGCTCCAATCAGCCCCAGCATTTT. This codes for CATSSGDSSNQPQHF.